The 22 T cell receptor beta chains in this list originate from one sample, sequenced in a study of cytomegalovirus exposure and HLA in healthy donors. With 60 Vbeta and 13 Jbeta primers, the PCR was carried out. The repertoire was sequenced with immunoSEQ multiplex PCR; TCRdb's copy has only in-frame clones and lacks some. The sample carries 150,000 or so clones, approximately 80% recorded once. The sequencing sample was made of PBMCs. The receptors here all came from a woman aged 45 to 65 in good health and CMV-seropositive.

The J gene is TRBJ1-3, the V gene TRBV18, with D tentatively TRBD1 (5 bases). There are 16 residues in the CDR3. Germline V CDR1 and CDR2: KGHSH, LQKENI. Trimming left V 4 bases short and J 0 bases short, with 13 bases between. CDR3 region: CASSLEGPYSGNTIYF. The CDR3 DNA reads TGTGCCAGCTCACTGGAGGGGCCATACTCTGGAAACACCATATATTTT.

In its sample, this clone was seen a few times. This chain connects TRBV10-3 to TRBJ2-6, with D possibly TRBD2 on 7 matching bases. V was clipped by 4 bases and J by 0 bases, with 13 bases between them. The CDR3 spans 17 residues. Germline CDR1 is ENHRY and CDR2 is SYGVKD. Written as DNA, the CDR3 is TGTGCCATCAGTGTAGGGGGGGGTTTCTCTGGGGCCAACGTCCTGACTTTC. As protein: CAISVGGGFSGANVLTF.

This clone was seen a single time. The chain recombines TRBV19 with TRBJ2-6; D is possibly TRBD1 (5 bases). Germline V lookup: CDR1 LNHDA, CDR2 SQIVND (reference sequence). V lost 2 bases, J lost 0 bases, and 5 bases lay in between. The CDR3 totals 15 residues. The DNA of the CDR3 is TGTGCCAGTAGTATAACAGGCTCTGGGGCCAACGTCCTGACTTTC. Translation: CASSITGSGANVLTF.

The gene calls are TRBV19 and TRBJ2-3; TRBD1 matches 9 bases. CDR1 LNHDA and CDR2 SQIVND come from the germline V gene (reference sequence). This CDR3 has 16 residues. With 5 bases clipped from V and 2 bases from J, the junction kept 8 bases outside the gene matches. The CDR3 sequence is CASSPGTGSHTDTQYF. As DNA, the CDR3 is TGTGCCAGTAGTCCGGGGACAGGGTCCCACACAGATACGCAGTATTTT.

This clone has just one count. The chain is built from TRBV9 and TRBJ1-2; 7 positions match TRBD1. Trimming at V came to 3 bases and at J to 7 bases, leaving 9 bases not matched to a gene. The germline CDR1 and CDR2 sequences are SGDLS and YYNGEE. The CDR3 is 14 residues long. The CDR3 DNA reads as TGTGCCAGCAGCGCCACCACAGGGGATGGTGGCTACACCTTC. Translation: CASSATTGDGGYTF.

The rearrangement links TRBV11-3 to TRBJ2-1; the D is unclear. The V end was cut by 2 bases, the J end by 7 bases, with 6 bases between. Per germline, CDR1 SGHNT and CDR2 YENEEA. CDR3 size: 12 residues. The CDR3 DNA reads as TGTGCCAGCAGCTTAATTAGTAATGAGCAGTTCTTC. This encodes CASSLISNEQFF.

The rearrangement links TRBV7-9 to TRBJ2-2; 8 bases match TRBD2. V lost 2 bases to trimming and J lost 5 bases; unmatched junction nucleotides: 7. The germline CDR1 and CDR2 sequences are SEHNR and FQNEAQ (reference sequence). The CDR3 contains 16 residues. The CDR3 nucleotides read TGTGCCAGCAGCTTATTGGCGGGAGGAGGGACCGGGGAGCTGTTTTTT. It encodes CASSLLAGGGTGELFF.

The gene calls are TRBV5-1 and TRBJ2-5, with 12 bases matching TRBD1. Trimming took 8 bases from V and 4 from J; bases not matched to a gene: 6. This CDR3 region has 14 residues. Germline CDR1 reads SGHRS; CDR2 reads YFSETQ. In DNA form, the CDR3 reads TGCGCCAGTTCGGGGGGACAGGGGGCAGAGACCCAGTACTTC. Residues: CASSGGQGAETQYF. Filled out from reference TRBV5-1 and TRBJ2-5, the complete variable domain reads KAGVTQTPRYLIKTRGQQVTLSCSPISGHRSVSWYQQTPGQGLQFLFEYFSETQRNKGNFPGRFSGRQFSNSRSEMNVSTLELGDSALYLCASSGGQGAETQYFGPGTRLLVL.

There are a few counts of this clone. The chain joins TRBV7-8 to TRBJ2-1, with TRBD2 identical over 8 bases. After removal of 6 bases from V and 9 bases from J, the junction contained 13 bases not matched to a gene. The CDR3 contains 15 residues. Germline V gene data show CDR1 as SGHVS and CDR2 as FQNEAQ. The chain's CDR3 is CASRERNSGMAEQFF. CDR3 in DNA: TGTGCCAGCAGGGAGAGGAATAGCGGGATGGCTGAGCAGTTCTTC.

The count of this clone is one. The J gene is TRBJ2-1, the V gene TRBV27; 8 positions agree with TRBD2. V dropped 5 bases and J dropped 3; count of bases not matched to a gene: 6. The V gene's germline CDR1 is MNHEY and CDR2 SMNVEV (reference sequence). The CDR3 contains 15 residues. CDR3 in DNA: TGTGCCAGCAGTCGTAGCGGGATCAGCTACAATGAGCAGTTCTTC. Protein product: CASSRSGISYNEQFF.

The V gene is TRBV4-1, the J gene TRBJ1-1; 7 bases line up with TRBD1. The trim removed 5 bases at V and 4 bases at J, leaving 16 bases unmatched. The CDR3 sequence is 17 residues long. Per germline, CDR1 MGHRA and CDR2 YSYEKL. CDR3 in amino acids: CASSSPPDRPRITEAFF. CDR3 bases: TGCGCCAGCAGCTCTCCACCGGACAGGCCGCGGATCACTGAAGCTTTCTTT.

The chain uses TRBV19 and TRBJ1-3, with D unresolved. Germline V gene data show CDR1 as LNHDA and CDR2 as SQIVND (reference sequence). V lost 3 bases and J 4 bases, leaving 10 bases between the germline ends. This CDR3 has 14 residues. The CDR3 region is CASSIGKGGNTIYF. The DNA of the CDR3 is TGTGCCAGTAGTATCGGGAAAGGCGGAAACACCATATATTTT.

This clone was seen once. V and J are TRBV10-1 and TRBJ2-7; TRBD1 agrees at 8 bases. This CDR3 is built from 13 residues. The germline V gene encodes CDR1 WNHNN and CDR2 SYGVQD (reference sequence). Trimming took 6 bases from V and 3 from J; bases not matched to a gene: 4. The CDR3 DNA is TGCGCCAGCAGCTTGGACAGGGTCTACGAGCAGTACTTC. Residues: CASSLDRVYEQYF.

The chain combines TRBV7-3 with TRBJ1-1; D unclear. The CDR3 spans 12 residues. Germline CDR1 and CDR2: SGHTA and FQGTGA. The ends were cut back, 6 bases at V and 3 bases at J, with 8 bases in the middle. The CDR3 DNA reads TGTGCCAGCAGACCAGTCCACACTGAAGCTTTCTTT. Its protein is CASRPVHTEAFF. The full variable domain, completed using reference TRBV7-3 and TRBJ1-1, is GAGVSQTPSNKVTEKGKYVELRCDPISGHTALYWYRQSLGQGPEFLIYFQGTGAADDSGLPNDRFFAVRPEGSVSTLKIQRTERGDSAVYLCASRPVHTEAFFGQGTRLTVV.

On this clone: A junction boundary mismatches the germline segment, possibly from a read error. V and J are TRBV7-9 and TRBJ1-1; D ambiguous. The germline gives CDR1 SEHNR, CDR2 FQNEAQ (reference sequence). The CDR3 totals 14 residues. DNA for the CDR3: TGTTCCAGCAGTTCAGGATCTTTGAACACTGAAGCTTTCTTT. The encoded protein is CSSSSGSLNTEAFF.

V usage is TRBV2 and J usage is TRBJ1-6, with 9 bases that match TRBD1. V shed 6 bases and J 7 bases; nucleotides not matched to a gene: 7. The CDR3 covers 15 residues. From germline, CDR1 is SNHLY and CDR2 FYNNEI. As DNA, the CDR3 is TGTGCCAGCAGATGGCAGACAGGGGGAAATTCACCCCTCCACTTT. Amino acids: CASRWQTGGNSPLHF.

The chain carries TRBV7-2 and TRBJ2-2; 8 bases agree with TRBD1. Trimming cost V 6 bases and J 6 bases; bases outside gene matches: 12. CDR1 is SGHTA and CDR2 is FQGNSA in the germline V gene. There are 16 residues in the CDR3. In nucleotides, the CDR3 is TGTGCCAGCAGAAATGCCGGGACAGGCAAGGCCGGGGAGCTGTTTTTT. It codes for CASRNAGTGKAGELFF.

The rearrangement links TRBV25-1 to TRBJ2-1; the match to TRBD2 covers 9 bases. Germline V gene data show CDR1 as MGHDK and CDR2 as SYGVNS. The ends lost 6 bases at V and 2 bases at J; junction bases unmatched: 5. The CDR3 totals 15 residues. The CDR3 coding sequence is TGTGCCAGCAGGGCGAGCGGGAGGCCCTACAATGAGCAGTTCTTC. Amino acids: CASRASGRPYNEQFF.

This sequence joins TRBV27 and TRBJ2-1, with D perhaps TRBD1 (6 bases). V dropped 5 bases and J dropped 6 bases, with 20 bases sitting between them. Germline values: CDR1 MNHEY, CDR2 SMNVEV (reference sequence). The CDR3 has 16 amino acids. The CDR3 sequence is CASSLEGGQTRNEQFF. For the CDR3, the DNA is TGTGCCAGCAGTCTGGAAGGAGGACAGACCCGCAATGAGCAGTTCTTC.

The count of this clone is one. The chain is built from TRBV27 and TRBJ2-7, with TRBD2 identical over 7 bases. CDR3 size: 16 residues. Germline loops: CDR1 MNHEY, CDR2 SMNVEV (reference sequence). V shed 2 bases, J shed 6 bases, and the junction held 13 bases outside the gene matches. Written as DNA, the CDR3 is TGTGCCAGCAGTTTAGCCTGGGCTAGCGGTTTCCCCGAGCAGTACTTC. Translated: CASSLAWASGFPEQYF.

The chain recombines TRBV7-8 with TRBJ1-5; possibly TRBD1 for D (6 bases). Germline V CDR1 and CDR2: SGHVS, FQNEAQ. The CDR3 is 14 residues long. V shed 4 bases and J shed 2 bases, with 9 bases lying between them. CDR3 DNA: TGTGCCAGCAGCTCTCGACAGGGCAATCAGCCCCAGCATTTT. Translation gives CASSSRQGNQPQHF.

This clone was detected once. The chain couples TRBV9 to TRBJ2-2; 9 bases are shared with TRBD1. CDR1 and CDR2 from the germline V gene are SGDLS and YYNGEE. This CDR3 comprises 16 residues. J gave up 5 bases and V 1 base, and 6 bases lay outside the gene matches. The CDR3 nucleotides are TGTGCCAGCAGCGTACTCGGGACAGGGCATACCGGGGAGCTGTTTTTT. Its translation is CASSVLGTGHTGELFF. The complete variable domain, with remaining parts taken from reference TRBV9 and TRBJ2-2, reads DSGVTQTPKHLITATGQRVTLRCSPRSGDLSVYWYQQSLDQGLQFLIQYYNGEERAKGNILERFSAQQFPDLHSELNLSSLELGDSALYFCASSVLGTGHTGELFFGEGSRLTVL.